Here is one T cell receptor beta chain with its context. Its cognate antigen is unknown. The sample is drawn from a study of cytomegalovirus exposure and HLA in healthy donors. Broader study findings: The classifier reportedly diagnosed cytomegalovirus status with high sensitivity and specificity.

The primer mix had 60 Vbeta and 13 Jbeta primers. Assay used: immunoSEQ multiplex PCR; TCRdb lists only in-frame clones, some missing. The sample includes some 120,000 clones, more than 80% of them seen just once. The CDR3 has 13 residues. From germline, CDR1 is SQVTM and CDR2 ANQGSEA. Trimming pared 6 bases from V and 0 bases from J, leaving 11 bases between. This receptor was taken from a man aged 35 to 55 in good health and CMV-seronegative. Sequencing input: PBMCs. The chain combines TRBV29-1 with TRBJ1-1; D possibly corresponds to TRBD1 (6 bases). This chain's CDR3 is CSVGEGVNTEAFF. The CDR3 DNA is TGCAGCGTAGGTGAGGGGGTGAACACTGAAGCTTTCTTT. Supplemented by reference TRBV29-1 and TRBJ1-1, the full variable domain reads SAVISQKPSRDICQRGTSLTIQCQVDSQVTMMFWYRQQPGQSLTLIATANQGSEATYESGFVIDKFPISRPNLTFSTLTVSNMSPEDSSIYLCSVGEGVNTEAFFGQGTRLTVV.